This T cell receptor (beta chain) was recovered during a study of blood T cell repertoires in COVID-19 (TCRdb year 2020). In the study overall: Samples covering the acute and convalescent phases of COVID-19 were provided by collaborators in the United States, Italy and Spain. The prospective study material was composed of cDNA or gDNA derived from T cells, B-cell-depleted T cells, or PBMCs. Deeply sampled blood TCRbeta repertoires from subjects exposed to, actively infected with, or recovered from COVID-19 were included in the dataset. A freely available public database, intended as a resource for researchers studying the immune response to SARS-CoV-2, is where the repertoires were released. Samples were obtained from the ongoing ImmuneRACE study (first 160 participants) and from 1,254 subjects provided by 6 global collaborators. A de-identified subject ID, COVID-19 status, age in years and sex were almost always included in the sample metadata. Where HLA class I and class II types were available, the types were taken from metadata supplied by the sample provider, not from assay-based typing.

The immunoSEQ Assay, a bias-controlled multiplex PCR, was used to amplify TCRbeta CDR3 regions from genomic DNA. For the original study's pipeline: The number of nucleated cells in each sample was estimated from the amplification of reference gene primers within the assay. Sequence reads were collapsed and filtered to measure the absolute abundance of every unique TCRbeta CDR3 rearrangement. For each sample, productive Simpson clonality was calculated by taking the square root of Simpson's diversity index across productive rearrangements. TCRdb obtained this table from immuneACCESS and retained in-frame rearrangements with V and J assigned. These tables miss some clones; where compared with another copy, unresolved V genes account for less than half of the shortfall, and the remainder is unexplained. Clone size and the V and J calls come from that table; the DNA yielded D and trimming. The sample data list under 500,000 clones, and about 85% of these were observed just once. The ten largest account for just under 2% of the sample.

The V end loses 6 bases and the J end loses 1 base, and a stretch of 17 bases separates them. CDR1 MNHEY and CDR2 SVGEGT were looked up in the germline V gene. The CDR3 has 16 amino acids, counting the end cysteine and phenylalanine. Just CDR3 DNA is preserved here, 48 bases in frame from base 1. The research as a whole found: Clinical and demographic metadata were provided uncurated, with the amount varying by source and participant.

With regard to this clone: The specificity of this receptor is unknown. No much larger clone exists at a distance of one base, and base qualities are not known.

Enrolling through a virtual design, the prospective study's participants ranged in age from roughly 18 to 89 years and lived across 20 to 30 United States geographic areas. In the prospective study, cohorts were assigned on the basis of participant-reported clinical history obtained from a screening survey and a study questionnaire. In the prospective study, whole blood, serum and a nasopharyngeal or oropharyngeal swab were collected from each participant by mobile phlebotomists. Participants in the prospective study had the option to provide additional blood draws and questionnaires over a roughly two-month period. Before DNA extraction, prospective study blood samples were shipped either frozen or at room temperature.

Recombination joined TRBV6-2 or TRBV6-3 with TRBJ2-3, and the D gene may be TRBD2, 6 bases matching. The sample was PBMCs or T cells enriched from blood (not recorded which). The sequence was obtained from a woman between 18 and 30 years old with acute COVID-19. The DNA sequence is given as TGTGCCAGCAGCAACACCCTAGCGATGGGCACAGATACGCAGTATTTT. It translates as CASSNTLAMGTDTQYF.